By share, the clone carrying this T cell receptor beta chain ranks as medium-sized. Its target is not known. Sampling of blood occurred at baseline, cycle 4 day 1, and cycle 7 day 1. The data stem from a study of OX40 agonist ivuxolimab in advanced cancers. Study summary: The eligibility criteria allowed prior anti-PD-1, anti-PD-L1 or anti-CTLA-4 therapy, and 40% had some. Of the patients, three showed partial responses, one with hepatocellular carcinoma and two with cutaneous melanoma. Study-wide findings and caveats: On average, a greater number of expanded clones characterised CD8+ T cells relative to CD4+.

Germline assignment: CDR1 LGHNA and CDR2 YNFKEQ. The V end was cut by 0 bases, the J end by 4 bases, with 12 bases between. This CDR3 spans 15 amino acids. Data came from immunoSEQ multiplex PCR; TCRdb stores just in-frame clones and leaves some out. The data hold fewer than 75,000 clones, with about 85% observed a single time. The starting material was CD4+ or CD8+ T cells sorted from blood, obtained in a trial of the OX40 agonist ivuxolimab. The chain recombines TRBV4-2 with TRBJ2-5; D is ambiguous. This receptor was obtained from an adult with an advanced solid tumor such as melanoma, head and neck, liver or kidney cancer. The CDR3 DNA reads TGTGCCAGCAGCCAAGATTCCTCAGGTCGAGAGACCCAGTACTTC. It yields the protein CASSQDSSGRETQYF.